These 18 T cell receptor beta chains originate from one sample sequenced in a study of T cell responses to AZD1222 COVID-19 vaccine (dated by TCRdb to 2020 to 2023). The time point label of this sample denotes: baseline before first vaccination. The library was generated by the immunoSEQ multiplex PCR assay. TCRdb holds this immuneACCESS table with in-frame rearrangements only. Some clones are missing; in checked studies, unresolved V genes explain under half, and the rest has no known cause. Within this sample are around 200,000 clones, with approximately 91% of them counted one time only. 0.99% of the sample goes to the ten largest clones. Sample: peripheral blood, taken on day 0 of AZD1222 vaccination. These TCRs come from an adult in good health.

V gene TRBV5-6 combines with J gene TRBJ2-7; D assignment may be TRBD1 or TRBD2 (7 bases each). The CDR3 sequence is 18 residues long. The V end lost 0 bases, the J end lost 0 bases, and 19 bases lay between the germline ends. Germline V gives CDR1 SGHDT, CDR2 YYEEEE. The CDR3 DNA reads as TGTGCCAGCAGCTTGGGACAGGGAGGGGAATGGAGCTCCTACGAGCAGTACTTC. Amino acids: CASSLGQGGEWSSYEQYF.

This sequence joins TRBV4-2 and TRBJ1-6, with 10 nucleotides matching TRBD1. This CDR3 contains 15 residues. V lost 1 base, J lost 7 bases, and 1 base stayed unmatched. Germline V gene lookup returns CDR1 LGHNA and CDR2 YNFKEQ. CDR3 DNA: TGTGCCAGCAGCCAAGCGGGACAGGGGAATTCACCCCTCCACTTT. It translates to CASSQAGQGNSPLHF.

CDR3 sequence (DNA): TGTGCCAGCTCACCACTCAGGGCAACCAACACTGAAGCTTTCTTT. It encodes CASSPLRATNTEAFF. The genes are TRBV18 and TRBJ1-1; D may be TRBD1 (5 bases). Germline V CDR1 and CDR2: KGHSH, LQKENI. V was pared by 1 base and J by 2 bases, with 11 bases between. The CDR3 runs 15 residues.

This clone turned up a few times. The chain couples TRBV5-4 to TRBJ1-2; 10 bases align to TRBD1. Per germline, CDR1 SGHNT and CDR2 YYREEE (reference sequence). There are 14 residues in the CDR3. V was pared by 0 bases and J by 7 bases, with 3 bases of the junction left unmatched. Here the CDR3 reads CASSLGQGAFGYTF. CDR3 DNA: TGTGCCAGCAGCTTGGGACAGGGGGCGTTTGGCTACACCTTC.

The chain recombines TRBV5-1 with TRBJ2-5; 9 nucleotides align to TRBD2. Unmatched junction bases numbered 5, after V lost 6 bases and J lost 2 bases. The CDR3 runs 14 residues. The germline gives CDR1 SGHRS, CDR2 YFSETQ. The CDR3 region is CASNRLAEQETQYF. CDR3 nucleotides: TGCGCCAGCAACAGACTAGCGGAGCAAGAGACCCAGTACTTC.

This clone was seen only once. This rearrangement joins TRBV5-6 to TRBJ1-2; D unclear. Trimming left V 4 bases short and J 3 bases short, with 13 bases between. Germline loops: CDR1 SGHDT, CDR2 YYEEEE. The CDR3 extends over 14 amino acids. CDR3: CASSPRERYYGYTF. The CDR3 nucleotides read TGTGCCAGCAGCCCCCGGGAACGGTACTATGGCTACACCTTC.

This rearrangement joins TRBV7-8 to TRBJ2-5, with D possibly TRBD2 on 5 matching bases. Trimming removed 5 bases at V and 3 bases at J, with 10 bases between. CDR1 and CDR2 from the germline V gene are SGHVS and FQNEAQ. The CDR3 runs to 13 residues. CDR3 protein: CASSPSYEETQYF. CDR3 nucleotide sequence: TGTGCCAGCAGCCCTAGCTATGAAGAGACCCAGTACTTC.

This clone was counted once. The CDR3: CASSHGRPPYGYTF. The CDR3 nucleotides read TGTGCCAGCAGCCACGGCAGGCCCCCTTACGGCTACACCTTC. This rearrangement joins TRBV14 to TRBJ1-2, with D unresolved. V was trimmed by 3 bases and J by 8 bases, leaving 16 bases between them. CDR1 and CDR2 (germline): SGHDN, FVKESK. The CDR3 contains 14 residues. The variable domain in full, with the rest retrieved from reference TRBV14 and TRBJ1-2, is EAGVTQFPSHSVIEKGQTVTLRCDPISGHDNLYWYRRVMGKEIKFLLHFVKESKQDESGMPNNRFLAERTGGTYSTLKVQPAELEDSGVYFCASSHGRPPYGYTFGSGTRLTVV.

This chain joins TRBV9 and TRBJ2-5; a weak D match, TRBD2 (6 bases). The V gene's germline CDR1 is SGDLS and CDR2 YYNGEE. V was pared by 1 base and J by 5 bases, with 12 bases between. The CDR3 has 14 residues. For the CDR3, the DNA is TGTGCCAGCAGCGTAACCGGGACTCTCGAGACCCAGTACTTC. Residues: CASSVTGTLETQYF. The variable domain in full, with the rest retrieved from reference TRBV9 and TRBJ2-5, is DSGVTQTPKHLITATGQRVTLRCSPRSGDLSVYWYQQSLDQGLQFLIQYYNGEERAKGNILERFSAQQFPDLHSELNLSSLELGDSALYFCASSVTGTLETQYFGPGTRLLVL.

The rearrangement uses TRBV24-1 and TRBJ2-1, with a tentative D call TRBD1 (6 bases). Per the germline V gene, CDR1 is KGHDR and CDR2 is SFDVKD. Trimming took off 7 bases at V and 0 bases at J, with 15 bases between the two ends. The CDR3 is made up of 16 amino acids. The CDR3 is CATSPSGTSSYNEQFF. DNA for the CDR3: TGTGCCACCAGCCCTTCGGGGACAAGCTCCTACAATGAGCAGTTCTTC.

In this sample, this clone turned up a few times. The gene calls are TRBV7-2 and TRBJ1-2; D perhaps matches TRBD1 (5 bases). The ends were cut back, 2 bases at V and 2 bases at J, with 12 bases in the middle. Germline V lookup: CDR1 SGHTA, CDR2 FQGNSA. The CDR3 is 15 amino acids. Written as DNA, the CDR3 is TGTGCCAGCAGCTTACTCGGGGGTATGAACTATGGCTACACCTTC. It codes for CASSLLGGMNYGYTF.

J is TRBJ2-2 and V is TRBV4-3, with D uncertain. This CDR3 region has 18 residues. Germline V CDR1 and CDR2: LGHNA, YSLEER. V shed 3 bases and J shed 0 bases, with 17 bases lying between them. CDR3 in DNA: TGCGCCAGCAGCCAGAGTGTTGTCGGACGGGCGAACACCGGGGAGCTGTTTTTT. Amino acids: CASSQSVVGRANTGELFF.

The chain recombines TRBV9 with TRBJ2-1, with D uncertain. This CDR3 is 14 amino acids long. Germline V gives CDR1 SGDLS, CDR2 YYNGEE. V was trimmed by 0 bases and J by 0 bases, leaving 4 bases between them. The CDR3 loop is CASSVGASYNEQFF. The CDR3 DNA reads as TGTGCCAGCAGCGTAGGGGCCTCCTACAATGAGCAGTTCTTC.

The chain joins TRBV6-5 to TRBJ1-2; D possibly corresponds to TRBD1 (5 bases). Germline-derived CDR1 and CDR2 are MNHEY and SVGAGI. V was pared by 3 bases and J by 4 bases, with 15 bases between. The CDR3 loop spans 15 amino acids. The CDR3 DNA sequence: TGTGCCAGCAGTTATGGGGCAGCCAGCAGCTATGGCTACACCTTC. Residues: CASSYGAASSYGYTF.

The chain carries TRBV18 and TRBJ2-2; 8 bases are shared with TRBD1. This CDR3 contains 13 residues. Trimming at V came to 6 bases and at J to 7 bases, leaving 4 bases not matched to a gene. CDR1 KGHSH and CDR2 LQKENI come from the germline V gene. The CDR3 region is CASSPGQGGELFF. The CDR3 region has the DNA TGTGCCAGCTCGCCCGGACAGGGCGGGGAGCTGTTTTTT.

This clone appeared a single time. The chain recombines TRBV5-4 with TRBJ1-2; tentative D call: TRBD1 (5 bases). Germline CDR1 and CDR2: SGHNT and YYREEE (reference sequence). The length of the CDR3 is 13 residues. Trimming stripped 4 bases from V and 4 bases from J, with 11 bases between. The CDR3 here is CASSDDRIYGYTF. The CDR3, as DNA: TGTGCCAGCAGCGACGACAGAATCTATGGCTACACCTTC. The full variable domain, completed using reference TRBV5-4 and TRBJ1-2, is ETGVTQSPTHLIKTRGQQVTLRCSSQSGHNTVSWYQQALGQGPQFIFQYYREEENGRGNFPPRFSGLQFPNYSSELNVNALELDDSALYLCASSDDRIYGYTFGSGTRLTVV.

The V and J genes are TRBV7-2 and TRBJ2-7, with TRBD2 matching over 15 bases. CDR1 and CDR2 from the germline V gene are SGHTA and FQGNSA. This CDR3 contains 15 residues. J lost 7 bases, V lost 4 bases, and 5 bases had no gene match. The CDR3 loop is CASSSLGLAGGEQYF. The DNA of the CDR3 is TGTGCCAGCAGCTCCCTGGGACTAGCGGGAGGAGAGCAGTACTTC.

The chain links TRBV7-8 to TRBJ2-7, with 10 bases identical to TRBD1. The CDR3 covers 15 residues. Trimming cost V 5 bases and J 3 bases; bases outside gene matches: 7. CDR1 is SGHVS and CDR2 is FQNEAQ in the germline V gene. CDR3 sequence (DNA): TGTGCCAGCAGCATCCTGGGACAGGGGATCTACGAGCAGTACTTC. Residues: CASSILGQGIYEQYF.